Here is one TCR beta chain with its context. The sample is drawn from a study of cytomegalovirus exposure and HLA in healthy donors. V gave up 4 bases and J gave up 2 bases; unmatched junction bases: 10. Germline CDR1 reads KGHSH; CDR2 reads LQKENI. The CDR3 spans 18 residues. Primers included in the PCR were 60 Vbeta and 13 Jbeta primers. Libraries were prepared by immunoSEQ multiplex PCR; TCRdb keeps only in-frame clonotypes and omits some of them. The data contain more than 65,000 clones, approximately 79% of them singletons. The clonotype was recovered from a female donor in good health and CMV-seronegative. The sample comprised PBMCs. This chain links TRBV18 with TRBJ2-6; 8 nucleotides agree with TRBD1. This CDR3 is CASSRRETGAAGANVLTF. The CDR3 DNA is TGTGCCAGCTCACGACGAGAGACAGGGGCAGCTGGGGCCAACGTCCTGACTTTC.